The rows below give T cell receptor beta chains drawn from one sample of a study of early T cells in non-severe SARS-CoV-2 infection. TCRdb re-analysed the 5' RACE reads in MiXCR, keeping a single row per CDR3 protein. The table shows 25,000 to 35,000 distinct CDR3 sequences, with about 2.7% occurring only once. The specimen was whole blood. The receptors come from an adult who was a healthcare worker with PCR-confirmed SARS-CoV-2 infection or an uninfected control (not recorded which). Both conserved end residues are part of each CDR3. A D gene is named only where the DNA matches it firmly. Some rows have no size entry. The others give once, few or many, or a class for an expanded clone.

v_gene	d_gene	j_gene	abundance	CDR3aa	CDR3nt
TRBV20-1	.	TRBJ2-5	medium-sized	CSARDPGYGVTGAKETQYF	TGCAGTGCTAGAGATCCGGGGTACGGTGTAACGGGGGCGAAAGAGACCCAGTACTTC
TRBV20-1	.	TRBJ1-4	many	CSARFRNEKLFF	TGCAGTGCTAGATTTAGGAATGAAAAACTGTTTTTT
TRBV4-1	TRBD1	TRBJ1-5	many	CASSQVWGQPNQPQHF	TGCGCCAGCAGCCAAGTATGGGGACAGCCCAATCAGCCCCAGCATTTT
TRBV7-8	TRBD1	TRBJ1-5	many	CASSVTGENQPQHF	TGTGCCAGCAGCGTAACAGGGGAGAATCAGCCCCAGCATTTT
TRBV7-9	TRBD1	TRBJ1-3	many	CASSPRTGTNSGNTIYF	TGTGCCAGCAGCCCCCGGACAGGGACAAACTCTGGAAACACCATATATTTT
TRBV19	.	TRBJ1-1	many	CASSILSTEAFF	TGTGCCAGTAGTATCTTGAGCACTGAAGCTTTCTTT
TRBV5-1	.	TRBJ2-1	.	CASSGGGGILSNEQFF	TGCGCCAGCAGCGGGGGAGGAGGAATTTTATCAAATGAGCAGTTCTTC
TRBV6-5	TRBD1	TRBJ1-2	many	CASNRQGMDGYTF	TGTGCCAGCAATAGACAGGGGATGGATGGCTACACCTTC
TRBV21-1	.	TRBJ1-5	many	CASSKHGSNQPQHF	TGTGCCAGCAGCAAACATGGTAGCAATCAGCCCCAGCATTTT
TRBV7-2	.	TRBJ2-5	many	CASSLAVETQYF	TGTGCCAGCAGCTTAGCCGTGGAGACCCAGTACTTC
TRBV10-3	.	TRBJ1-2	many	CAISEAGLYGYTF	TGTGCCATCAGTGAAGCAGGACTATATGGCTACACCTTC
TRBV2	.	TRBJ2-3	many	CASSVVDYGTQYF	TGTGCCAGCAGTGTCGTGGACTACGGTACGCAGTATTTT
TRBV27	.	TRBJ1-5	many	CASSLSASTQVGNQPQHF	TGTGCCAGCAGTTTATCCGCCTCGACCCAGGTGGGCAATCAGCCCCAGCATTTT
TRBV5-1	TRBD2	TRBJ2-3	many	CASSLATSGGTDTQYF	TGCGCCAGCAGCTTGGCCACTAGCGGGGGCACAGATACGCAGTATTTT
TRBV6-1	.	TRBJ2-3	many	CASSLGGSTDTQYF	TGTGCCAGCAGTCTTGGGGGAAGCACAGATACGCAGTATTTT
TRBV30	TRBD1	TRBJ1-2	medium-sized	CAWSVSETGPYGYTF	TGTGCCTGGAGTGTTTCGGAGACAGGGCCCTATGGCTACACCTTC
TRBV5-4	TRBD1	TRBJ2-5	few	CASSLASAGGSVTQYF	TGTGCCAGCAGCTTGGCCTCGGCAGGGGGCTCGGTGACCCAGTACTTC
TRBV28	.	TRBJ2-5	many	CASSSPGAGLGETQYF	TGTGCCAGCAGTTCCCCAGGGGCTGGTCTCGGAGAGACCCAGTACTTC
TRBV27	TRBD2	TRBJ2-1	many	CASRSSGVVDEQFF	TGTGCCAGCCGCTCTAGCGGGGTGGTCGATGAGCAGTTCTTC
TRBV10-3	.	TRBJ1-5	many	CAISGSEVAQPQHF	TGTGCCATCAGTGGATCCGAGGTGGCTCAGCCCCAGCATTTT
TRBV24-1	TRBD2	TRBJ2-1	many	CATSLSGGTNEQFF	TGTGCCACCAGTCTGAGCGGGGGAACGAATGAGCAGTTCTTC
TRBV5-1	.	TRBJ1-2	many	CASSLASGGNYGYTF	TGCGCCAGCAGCTTGGCTTCAGGCGGGAACTATGGCTACACCTTC
TRBV12-3/TRBV12-4	.	TRBJ1-5	many	CASSLVDRGIGGNQPQHF	TGTGCCAGCAGTTTAGTTGACCGGGGCATTGGAGGCAATCAGCCCCAGCATTTT
TRBV9	.	TRBJ1-6	many	CASSDGTSSPLHF	TGTGCCAGCAGCGACGGGACGAGTTCACCCCTCCACTTT